This T cell receptor beta chain was retrieved from a study of blood T cells in healthy people across ages. The second PCR ran roughly 6 to 11 cycles with a sample-barcoded 5' primer and J-beta primers. Every cDNA was tagged by a template-switch adaptor with 12 random nucleotides. Each of the samples gave a minimum of 3 million paired-end reads that contained CDR3. TCRdb redid the calling of the 5' RACE reads with MiXCR, one entry per CDR3 protein. The data contain 850,000 to 1,000,000 distinct CDR3 sequences, roughly 50% of them singletons. In terms of origin and age, donors were healthy Caucasian individuals from Russia aged about 6 to 90. The sequence came from a woman aged 55 to 70 in good health. The sample consisted of blood.

DNA for the CDR3: TGTGCCAGCAGTTTGCCGGGAGGGTCCGAGCAGTACTTC. Protein sequence: CASSLPGGSEQYF. V gene TRBV12-3 or TRBV12-4 combines with J gene TRBJ2-5; 8 bases agree with TRBD2. The last part of the DNA fits TRBJ2-7 better; the J call may be wrong. This CDR3 comprises 13 residues.